This T cell receptor beta chain originates from a study of cytotoxic CD8 clonotypes in ibrutinib-treated CLL. About the study: By median around 66 months, 12 had progressed and approximately 14 stayed remitted; responses had been 2 complete and approximately 24 partial. Response sampling occurred after a median roughly 11 months of treatment (range 6 to 36).

Method: immunoSEQ multiplex PCR; TCRdb's copy keeps in-frame clones and lacks some. In the table there are about 29,000 clones, about 80% of which are singletons. Regarding this clone: Its target is unknown.

General study points: Contraction or stability on treatment was seen for public clonotypes, which were uncommon. Measured clonality at baseline was greater than in age-matched healthy donors and tracked with circulating CD8+ T-cell counts.

This CDR3 comprises 18 residues. V was trimmed by 3 bases and J by 7 bases, leaving 22 bases between them. CDR1 and CDR2 (germline): SGHVS, FNYEAQ. The chain is built from TRBV7-6 and TRBJ1-6; D gene uncertain. The sequencing used PBMCs, collected after 36 months of ibrutinib treatment. This receptor was taken from a human donor with chronic lymphocytic leukemia. The CDR3 spells CASSLRAGGTLLNSPLHF. CDR3 sequence (DNA): TGTGCCAGCAGCTTGCGCGCGGGAGGTACCCTTTTAAATTCACCCCTCCACTTT.